This TCR beta chain was sequenced in a study of shared T cell receptors in the human thymus. The repertoire was sequenced with immunoSEQ multiplex PCR; TCRdb's copy has only in-frame clones and lacks some. This table holds hundreds of thousands of clones, around 87% found once. The same data also went into a second study, on human thymus T cells.

Sequenced sample: thymocytes. This TCR was recovered from a boy under two years old with a congenital heart defect.

The CDR3 DNA reads TGTGCCAGCACCAGGACTAGCGGGACCCCTGGCCGGTGGGAGACCCAGTACTTC. This encodes CASTRTSGTPGRWETQYF. This chain uses TRBV27 with TRBJ2-5; 12 bases line up with TRBD2. V trimming: 7 bases; J trimming: 5 bases; junction bases outside the gene matches: 17. CDR1 and CDR2 (germline): MNHEY, SMNVEV (reference sequence). This CDR3 has 18 amino acids.